One and the same sample provided the 19 T cell receptor beta chains below, sequenced in a study of T cell changes during pregnancy in multiple sclerosis. Clones were sequenced by immunoSEQ multiplex PCR, and TCRdb holds only the in-frame ones, with some missing. The sample carries fewer than 95,000 clones, 85% to 95% recorded once. The sequenced sample was peripheral blood, obtained in the first trimester of pregnancy. Receptor source: a female donor with multiple sclerosis, enrolled in a pregnancy study.

The rearrangement uses TRBV2 and TRBJ1-6; no clear D gene. The CDR3 extends over 14 amino acids. Germline-derived CDR1 and CDR2 are SNHLY and FYNNEI. V was shortened by 2 bases and J by 8 bases, with 10 bases between the two germline ends. The CDR3, as DNA: TGTGCCAGCAGTGAAAGACGGGGAGATTCACCCCTCCACTTT. It codes for CASSERRGDSPLHF.

V gene TRBV9 combines with J gene TRBJ2-1, with 7 bases that match TRBD2. The V gene end was trimmed by 0 bases and the J gene end by 10 bases; junction bases not matched to a gene: 10. CDR1 is SGDLS, CDR2 YYNGEE, per germline. This CDR3 contains 15 residues. The CDR3 nucleotides are TGTGCCAGCAGCGTAGTCGTGGGCCTGGGGGGGGAGCAGTTCTTC. Its protein product is CASSVVVGLGGEQFF.

The gene calls are TRBV7-2 and TRBJ2-2, with a tentative D call TRBD2 (6 bases). V was shortened by 4 bases and J by 1 base, with 13 bases between the two germline ends. Germline lookup yields CDR1 SGHTA and CDR2 FQGNSA. There are 16 residues in the CDR3. The CDR3 region has the DNA TGTGCCAGCAGCTCAAACCGGGACTTGAACACCGGGGAGCTGTTTTTT. Translation: CASSSNRDLNTGELFF.

The rearrangement joins TRBV5-1 to TRBJ2-3; possibly TRBD2 for D (6 bases). Trimming removed 6 bases from V and 1 base from J, with 12 bases in between. Germline-derived CDR1 and CDR2 are SGHRS and YFSETQ. CDR3 length: 14 amino acids. The CDR3 here is CASTPTGGTDTQYF. CDR3 DNA sequence: TGCGCCAGCACCCCAACGGGGGGCACAGATACGCAGTATTTT. Together with reference TRBV5-1 and TRBJ2-3, the CDR3 gives the full variable domain: KAGVTQTPRYLIKTRGQQVTLSCSPISGHRSVSWYQQTPGQGLQFLFEYFSETQRNKGNFPGRFSGRQFSNSRSEMNVSTLELGDSALYLCASTPTGGTDTQYFGPGTRLTVL.

The V gene is TRBV13, the J gene TRBJ1-2; D uncertain. V dropped 2 bases and J dropped 2 bases, with 15 bases sitting between them. CDR1 and CDR2 (germline): PRHDT, FYEKMQ (reference sequence). This CDR3 comprises 16 residues. CDR3 nucleotide sequence: TGTGCCAGCAGCTTAAACGGGGTCAGGAGAAACTATGGCTACACCTTC. It yields the protein CASSLNGVRRNYGYTF.

The rearrangement uses TRBV7-9 and TRBJ1-6; 7 bases are a match to TRBD1. Germline V lookup: CDR1 SEHNR, CDR2 FQNEAQ (reference sequence). J gave up 7 bases and V 6 bases, and 12 bases lay outside the gene matches. This CDR3 comprises 16 residues. The CDR3, as DNA: TGTGCCAGCAGTCATACTCCGGGACAGTCAAATTCACCCCTCCACTTT. Amino acid sequence: CASSHTPGQSNSPLHF.

The chain links TRBV19 to TRBJ1-2; 8 nucleotides match TRBD1. Germline V CDR1 and CDR2: LNHDA, SQIVND (reference sequence). CDR3 size: 17 residues. After removal of 5 bases from V and 5 bases from J, the junction contained 16 bases not matched to a gene. The CDR3 protein is CASSSGDRGLPGYGYTF. The CDR3 DNA reads TGTGCCAGTAGTTCAGGAGACAGGGGCCTTCCTGGGTATGGCTACACCTTC.

The chain has TRBV6-5 and TRBJ2-6; no firm D call. The CDR3 length is 15 residues. CDR1 and CDR2 (germline): MNHEY, SVGAGI. V dropped 2 bases and J dropped 4 bases, with 9 bases sitting between them. Written as DNA, the CDR3 is TGTGCCAGCAGTTACGGGCGTTCAGGGGCCAACGTCCTGACTTTC. The encoded protein is CASSYGRSGANVLTF.

CDR3 DNA sequence: TGTGCCAGCAGCCCCCGTCCAGGGGCGAATGATAATTCACCCCTCCACTTT. Protein product: CASSPRPGANDNSPLHF. The genes are TRBV5-4 and TRBJ1-6; a weak D match, TRBD1 (6 bases). The CDR3 is 17 residues long. CDR1 is SGHNT and CDR2 is YYREEE in the germline V gene (reference sequence). Trimming shortened V by 4 bases and J by 5 bases, and 19 bases separated the two germline ends.

This clone was counted a single time. The chain recombines TRBV18 with TRBJ2-7, with TRBD1 identical over 9 bases. Germline trimming cut 1 base from V and 3 bases from J; bases unmatched to any gene: 4. Germline V gene data show CDR1 as KGHSH and CDR2 as LQKENI. The CDR3 is made up of 15 amino acids. CDR3 in DNA: TGTGCCAGCTCACCACAACCGGGACAGGGCTACGAGCAGTACTTC. Residues: CASSPQPGQGYEQYF.

This chain joins TRBV5-6 and TRBJ2-1; 7 bases map to TRBD1. Germline V gene sequence: CDR1 SGHDT, CDR2 YYEEEE. The CDR3 contains 13 residues. J gave up 5 bases and V 8 bases, and 7 bases lay outside the gene matches. CDR3 nucleotide sequence: TGTGCCAGAGACAGGGTTAGGGACAATGAGCAGTTCTTC. This sequence encodes CARDRVRDNEQFF.

The chain uses TRBV11-2 and TRBJ2-1, with D perhaps TRBD2 (6 bases). Trimming pared 1 base from V and 7 bases from J, leaving 11 bases between. Germline assignment: CDR1 SGHAT and CDR2 FQNNGV. This CDR3 has 14 residues. CDR3 in amino acids: CASSLGGVENEQFF. The CDR3 DNA reads as TGTGCCAGCAGCTTAGGGGGGGTGGAAAATGAGCAGTTCTTC.

The table lists this clone with a count of one. The chain uses TRBV6-5 and TRBJ2-5; D gene ambiguous. Germline CDR1 and CDR2: MNHEY and SVGAGI. This CDR3 comprises 15 residues. The V end lost 2 bases, the J end lost 5 bases, and 15 bases lay between the germline ends. The CDR3 here is CASSYRPLGLETQYF. As DNA, the CDR3 is TGTGCCAGCAGTTACCGACCCCTAGGCTTGGAGACCCAGTACTTC.

The rearrangement uses TRBV5-8 and TRBJ2-7; 7 positions agree with TRBD1. The CDR3 is made up of 15 amino acids. Trimming cost V 0 bases and J 2 bases; bases outside gene matches: 5. Germline assignment: CDR1 SGHTS and CDR2 YDEGEE. The CDR3 DNA reads TGTGCCAGCAGCTTGGGACAGGGCTTGGCCTACGAGCAGTACTTC. It encodes CASSLGQGLAYEQYF.

The V and J genes are TRBV7-9 and TRBJ1-1; possible D gene TRBD1, 6 bases. The germline V and J ends were trimmed by 9 bases and 2 bases, with 16 bases remaining between them. The germline V gene has CDR1 SEHNR and CDR2 FQNEAQ (reference sequence). CDR3 length equals 14 residues. CDR3 in amino acids: CASTDRLGNTEAFF. The DNA of the CDR3 is TGTGCCAGTACGGACAGATTGGGAAACACTGAAGCTTTCTTT.

The chain links TRBV19 to TRBJ1-2, with TRBD1 matching over 9 bases. J was trimmed by 4 bases and V by 1 base; bases with no gene match: 7. The length of the CDR3 is 16 residues. Germline V lookup: CDR1 LNHDA, CDR2 SQIVND (reference sequence). This CDR3 is CASSIGPGQGTYGYTF. DNA for the CDR3: TGTGCCAGTAGTATAGGCCCGGGACAGGGTACCTATGGCTACACCTTC. Variable domain in full (rest from reference TRBV19 and TRBJ1-2): DGGITQSPKYLFRKEGQNVTLSCEQNLNHDAMYWYRQDPGQGLRLIYYSQIVNDFQKGDIAEGYSVSREKKESFPLTVTSAQKNPTAFYLCASSIGPGQGTYGYTFGSGTRLTVV.

V gene TRBV4-1 combines with J gene TRBJ2-5; D uncertain. Germline lookup yields CDR1 MGHRA and CDR2 YSYEKL. The CDR3 contains 15 residues. The V gene lost 0 bases and the J gene lost 2 bases, with 10 bases spanning the gap. CDR3 loop: CASSQELRLQETQYF. The CDR3, as DNA: TGCGCCAGCAGCCAAGAACTGAGACTTCAAGAGACCCAGTACTTC.

The chain links TRBV2 to TRBJ2-2, with D maybe TRBD2 (5 bases). V was pared by 6 bases and J by 5 bases, with 22 bases between. This CDR3 is built from 17 residues. The germline gives CDR1 SNHLY, CDR2 FYNNEI. Written as DNA, the CDR3 is TGTGCCAGCAGACGAAGGGTAAGGTTCGAGGGTACCGGGGAGCTGTTTTTT. Translating it yields CASRRRVRFEGTGELFF.

The chain links TRBV6-1 to TRBJ2-3, with D tentatively TRBD1 (6 bases). Germline V gene lookup returns CDR1 MNHNS and CDR2 SASEGT. V was cut by 8 bases and J by 8 bases, with 14 bases left in between. CDR3 length equals 12 residues. The CDR3 loop reads CASGDRFSTQYF. The CDR3 region has the DNA TGTGCCAGCGGAGACAGGTTCAGTACGCAGTATTTT.